Below, one T cell receptor beta chain is given with its context. The target antigen is unknown. The data were obtained in a study of T cell responses to AZD1222 COVID-19 vaccine. Study-wide findings and caveats: Repertoire samples came only from after the peak T cell response.

This CDR3 spans 15 amino acids. Trimming shortened V by 3 bases and J by 5 bases, and 14 bases separated the two germline ends. CDR1 SGHAT and CDR2 FQDESV come from the germline V gene (reference sequence). Clones were read by immunoSEQ multiplex PCR, and TCRdb kept only the in-frame ones, dropping some. The sample lists around 180,000 clones; about nine tenths were seen once. The sample here was peripheral blood, taken on day 0 of MenACWY control vaccination. This clonotype was sampled from an adult in good health. The V call is TRBV11-1, the J call TRBJ1-3, with TRBD1 as a possible D gene (6 bases). CDR3 DNA: TGTGCCAGCAGCTTTAAACGACAGGTTCGAAACACCATATATTTT. Residues: CASSFKRQVRNTIYF.